This T cell receptor (beta chain) was identified in a study of response to subunit inactivated influenza vaccine. Whole-study results and caveats: With each seasonal influenza vaccination, the authors suggested, few new T cells are recruited.

In its sample, this clonotype was seen a few times. Its specificity is unknown. Each CDR3 protein is one row after TCRdb ran MiXCR on the RT-PCR reads. The sample includes some 500,000 distinct CDR3 sequences, under 15% of them seen just once. V lost 2 bases and J lost 4, with 14 bases in between. The CDR3 runs 16 residues. CDR1 and CDR2 (germline): MNHEY, SVGAGI. This chain joins TRBV6-5 and TRBJ1-4; unclear D gene. The clonotype comes from a man aged 50 to 60 who received an inactivated influenza vaccine. The specimen was PBMCs from blood, collected more than 35 days after vaccination. The CDR3 nucleotides read TGTGCCAGCAGTTACACACCGGGCCAAAATAATGAAAAACTGTTTTTT. Translated: CASSYTPGQNNEKLFF.